This section outlines one TCR beta chain sequence together with its context. The antigen this receptor binds is unknown. No base quality information exists; no much larger clone differs at one position. This record comes from a study of OX40 agonist ivuxolimab in advanced cancers. In the study overall: The costimulatory receptor OX40 (CD134) was targeted by ivuxolimab, a fully human IgG2 agonistic monoclonal antibody. Intravenous ivuxolimab was administered to patients every 2 weeks at six dose levels: 0.01, 0.1, 0.3, 1.5, 3 and 10 mg/kg. Among the roughly 52 dose-escalation patients, around 19 had hepatocellular carcinoma, roughly 15 melanoma, 9 renal cell carcinoma and 9 head and neck cancer. A male proportion of almost 85% and a mean age of about 60 years, ranging from about 20 to 80, were recorded for the dose-escalation cohort. Patients were allowed to have had prior anti-PD-1, anti-PD-L1 or anti-CTLA-4 therapy, and around 40% of the dose-escalation patients had previously received checkpoint inhibitors. Partial responses occurred in three dose-escalation patients: two with cutaneous melanoma and one with hepatocellular carcinoma. The purpose of peripheral TCRbeta sequencing was to test whether ivuxolimab changed TCR sequence diversity and led to clonal T-cell expansion. The monotherapy dose-escalation portion (N of about 52 patients) of the phase I ivuxolimab trial is reported in the paper.

To sequence the TCRbeta CDR3 region, genomic DNA was isolated from the sorted cells. The immunoSEQ Assay was used for sequencing of TCRbeta CDR3 regions. TCRdb took over this immuneACCESS table, retaining in-frame rearrangements with V and J assigned. Such tables are incomplete; in checked studies, under half of the missing clones stem from an unresolved V gene, and the remainder is unexplained. The sample profile shows some 86,000 clones; roughly 94% of them were found once. The top ten clones comprise 9.6% of the sample. Reading the germline V gene gives CDR1 SGHTA and CDR2 FQGNSA. CDR3 length: 14 amino acids, cysteine to phenylalanine. This entry keeps only the CDR3 DNA: 42 bases, framed from base 1. Between the V and J ends, shortened by 4 bases and 1 base respectively, the junction contains 11 bases. Findings and caveats that apply to the study as a whole: Partial responders in the 0.1-3.0 mg/kg groups had among the lowest normalized peripheral clonal expansion, especially among CD8+ T cells. At doses of 0.1 to 3.0 mg/kg, clonal expansion of both CD4+ and CD8+ blood T cells was observed from baseline to week 6. After ivuxolimab, more expanded clones were found on average in CD8+ T cells than in CD4+ T cells. Low levels of normalized T-cell clonal expansion were also shown by some nonresponding patients. The antigen specificity of the clonally expanded peripheral T cells was not determined.

Patients with a history of autoimmune disease or receiving systemic immunosuppression were excluded from the trial. Peripheral blood for TCR sequencing was drawn from every dose cohort at baseline, at cycle 4 day 1 and at cycle 7 day 1. The samples were drawn from a first-in-human, open-label, multicenter phase I dose-escalation trial of ivuxolimab. Adults with locally advanced or metastatic melanoma, renal cell, hepatocellular, or head and neck squamous cell carcinoma were enrolled in the trial. Before TCR sequencing, CD4+ T cells and CD8+ T cells from peripheral blood were sorted into separate populations.

Sequencing used CD4+ or CD8+ T cells sorted from blood, obtained in a trial of the OX40 agonist ivuxolimab. The chain was built from TRBV7-2 and TRBJ2-7; the D segment could be TRBD1, given 5 matching bases. The TCR originated in an adult with an advanced solid tumor such as melanoma, head and neck, liver or kidney cancer. The bases are TGTGCCAGCAGCTCCCTGACAGCTTCCTACGAGCAGTACTTC. Its translation is CASSSLTASYEQYF. Reference TRBV7-2 and TRBJ2-7 proteins supply the regions before and after the CDR3; the full variable domain is: GAGVSQSPSNKVTEKGKDVELRCDPISGHTALYWYRQSLGQGLEFLIYFQGNSAPDKSGLPSDRFSAERTGGSVSTLTIQRTQQEDSAVYLCASSSLTASYEQYFGPGTRLTVT.